The rows below give T cell receptor beta chains drawn from one sample of a study of blood T cells in healthy people across ages. TCRdb re-analysed the 5' RACE reads in MiXCR, keeping a single row per CDR3 protein. The repertoire holds 650,000 to 950,000 distinct CDR3 sequences, with around 42% as singletons. The sample consisted of blood. These TCRs come from a man between 60 and 75 years old in good health. Both conserved end residues are part of each CDR3. D genes are given only for firm matches. Rows give clone size only sometimes, using once, few, many, or a class for an expanded clone.

V,D,size,CDR3
TRBV6-4,TRBD2,few,CASSESGASTDTQYF
TRBV6-5,TRBD1,once,CASSPTGERNQPQHF
TRBV6-5,TRBD2,NA,CASSYMGLAGETYNEQFF
TRBV12-3/TRBV12-4,NA,many,CASSLYSSRAFF
TRBV12-3/TRBV12-4,NA,few,CASSSRTRGNYGYTF
TRBV12-3/TRBV12-4,TRBD1,few,CATTTGGGNVLTF
TRBV3-1,NA,NA,CASSQVGGYATLRNYGYTF
TRBV7-2,NA,NA,CASSFTGELSNQPQHF
TRBV7-2,TRBD1,NA,CASSPGDSPFNSPLHF
TRBV7-9,NA,few,CASSFSRNEQYF
TRBV3-1,NA,NA,CASSQDRVGGDTQYF
TRBV7-2,TRBD1,NA,CASSPRGGGDSGTEAFF
TRBV12-3/TRBV12-4,TRBD1,NA,CASLDRGEPNYGYTF
TRBV7-3,TRBD1,NA,CASSLTWSWDRVLGANVLTF
TRBV27,TRBD1,NA,CASNAGTGGADTQYF
TRBV5-8,NA,many,CASSLLEGDEQFF
TRBV28,TRBD1,NA,CASSLPGQAYYEQYF
TRBV5-1,TRBD1,many,CASSSGTGGLETQYF
TRBV24-1,NA,few,CATSDQRGYNEQYF
TRBV2,TRBD1,NA,CASRLDRVNQPQHF
TRBV10-3,NA,few,CAISDPARAQYF
TRBV7-8,NA,NA,CASSVDVGNEQYF
TRBV25-1,NA,NA,CASSERASGDEQFF
TRBV5-6,NA,NA,CASSLEQSNSPLHF
TRBV28,TRBD1,NA,CASSLEGQGSGEQYF
TRBV20-1,NA,NA,CSALSNEQFF
TRBV3-1,NA,few,CASSQFRDISYNEQFF
TRBV12-3/TRBV12-4,TRBD1,NA,CASRTGTEISNQPQHF
TRBV12-5,NA,NA,CASGLVPGQPQHF
TRBV12-3/TRBV12-4,NA,NA,CASGIGFQNTEAFF
TRBV18,NA,NA,CASSPWGGPDQPQHF
TRBV10-3,TRBD2,NA,CATTGGAERYF
TRBV6-4,NA,NA,CASSALGADTQYF
TRBV12-3/TRBV12-4,TRBD1,NA,CASNIRTGGYYGYTF
TRBV4-3,NA,NA,CASSLEVGGQSEKLFF
TRBV6-5,NA,NA,CASRRTVGHGYTF
TRBV6-2/TRBV6-3,TRBD1,NA,CASTKADRDNPPLHF
TRBV20-1,NA,few,CSEVRRNTDTQYF
TRBV4-3,TRBD2,few,CASSQGLAGGIEQFF
TRBV2,NA,NA,CASRETPYYGYTF
TRBV18,NA,NA,CASAPASNQPQHF
TRBV6-2/TRBV6-3,TRBD1,once,CAGSQTGKLYEQYF
TRBV4-1,TRBD1,few,CASSQEGWGQGNNEQFF
TRBV6-5,NA,NA,CASSYATGPGVETQYF
TRBV4-3,NA,NA,CASSQEVVGGAGELFF